These 15 T cell receptor beta chains came from one sample sequenced in a study of T cells in tuberculosis. Clones were read by immunoSEQ multiplex PCR, and TCRdb kept only the in-frame ones, dropping some. Here the sample spans tens of thousands of clones, just under 95% being singletons. Input material: PBMCs. These TCRs come from a donor aged 5-35 years with latent tuberculosis or without tuberculosis infection. Some clones in this sample may be carry-over from other donors' samples.

The chain recombines TRBV7-8 with TRBJ2-7; D is perhaps TRBD2 (7 bases). V was clipped by 5 bases and J by 0 bases, with 17 bases between them. Germline CDR1 and CDR2: SGHVS and FQNEAQ. There are 16 residues in the CDR3. CDR3 region: CASSPRGGGSSYEQYF. The CDR3 bases are TGTGCCAGCAGCCCTAGGGGGGGCGGGTCCTCCTACGAGCAGTACTTC.

This clone was picked up one time. J is TRBJ2-3 and V is TRBV18; D is unresolved. Germline V lookup: CDR1 KGHSH, CDR2 LQKENI. CDR3 length: 15 residues. Trimming left V 3 bases short and J 3 bases short, with 13 bases between. The CDR3 region has the DNA TGTGCCAGCTCACCGCGGCTCTCCTTTACAGATACGCAGTATTTT. Encoded protein: CASSPRLSFTDTQYF.

V gene TRBV5-8 combines with J gene TRBJ1-2; 8 bases line up with TRBD1. After removal of 3 bases from V and 4 bases from J, the junction contained 11 bases not matched to a gene. Germline assignment: CDR1 SGHTS and CDR2 YDEGEE. The CDR3 totals 16 residues. The CDR3 is CASSSAGGASIYGYTF. CDR3 in DNA: TGTGCCAGCAGCTCGGCAGGGGGCGCGAGCATCTATGGCTACACCTTC.

This clone was picked up one time. CDR3 protein: CASSLDPDSYYGYTF. In DNA form, the CDR3 reads TGTGCCAGCAGCCTAGATCCGGACAGCTACTATGGCTACACCTTC. This chain connects TRBV5-5 to TRBJ1-2, with D possibly being TRBD1 (6 bases). The CDR3 has 15 residues. Trimming stripped 4 bases from V and 3 bases from J, with 16 bases between. From germline, CDR1 is SGHKS and CDR2 YYEKEE (reference sequence).

CDR3 in DNA: TGCGCCAGCAGTGTGCAGGAGAACACTGAAGCTTTCTTT. Translated: CASSVQENTEAFF. This chain joins TRBV5-1 and TRBJ1-1; D gene uncertain. Looked up from germline, CDR1 is SGHRS and CDR2 is YFSETQ. The CDR3 totals 13 residues. With 5 bases removed from V and 1 base from J, the gap between germline ends came to 9 bases.

The V gene is TRBV28, the J gene TRBJ2-7; TRBD2 matches 7 bases. This CDR3 spans 15 amino acids. CDR1 is MDHEN, CDR2 SYDVKM, per germline. With V trimmed by 5 bases and J by 3 bases, 10 bases remained unmatched. The CDR3 is CASSPKGGGNYEQYF. CDR3 nucleotide sequence: TGTGCCAGCAGTCCGAAGGGCGGGGGTAACTACGAGCAGTACTTC.

CDR3 amino acids: CASSGGPYEQYF. In DNA, the CDR3 is TGTGCCAGCAGTGGGGGGCCCTACGAGCAGTACTTC. V gene TRBV2 combines with J gene TRBJ2-7, with TRBD1 as a possible D gene (6 bases). V was cut by 4 bases and J by 2 bases, with 6 bases left in between. Germline V gives CDR1 SNHLY, CDR2 FYNNEI. This CDR3 has 12 residues. Combining the CDR3 with reference TRBV2 and TRBJ2-7 gives the whole variable domain EPEVTQTPSHQVTQMGQEVILRCVPISNHLYFYWYRQILGQKVEFLVSFYNNEISEKSEIFDDQFSVERPDGSNFTLKIRSTKLEDSAMYFCASSGGPYEQYFGPGTRLTVT.

This rearrangement joins TRBV5-1 to TRBJ2-3; 10 nucleotides align to TRBD2. The germline V gene has CDR1 SGHRS and CDR2 YFSETQ. CDR3 length equals 16 residues. V lost 2 bases to trimming and J lost 4 bases; unmatched junction nucleotides: 7. This CDR3 reads CASSLKAGGRSDTQYF. CDR3 in DNA: TGCGCCAGCAGCTTAAAAGCGGGGGGGCGGTCAGATACGCAGTATTTT.

This clone was detected only once. The J gene is TRBJ2-2, the V gene TRBV5-1, with D tentatively TRBD2 (7 bases). From germline, CDR1 is SGHRS and CDR2 YFSETQ. The CDR3 is made up of 16 amino acids. Trimming removed 0 bases at V and 3 bases at J, with 12 bases between. CDR3 DNA sequence: TGCGCCAGCAGCTTGGACGGGGGGCATTACACCGGGGAGCTGTTTTTT. It encodes CASSLDGGHYTGELFF. Based on the CDR3 plus reference TRBV5-1 and TRBJ2-2, the full variable domain is KAGVTQTPRYLIKTRGQQVTLSCSPISGHRSVSWYQQTPGQGLQFLFEYFSETQRNKGNFPGRFSGRQFSNSRSEMNVSTLELGDSALYLCASSLDGGHYTGELFFGEGSRLTVL.

The CDR3 loop reads CAISDRVSGSSTDTQYF. DNA for the CDR3: TGTGCCATCAGTGACAGGGTGAGCGGGAGTAGCACAGATACGCAGTATTTT. V usage is TRBV10-3 and J usage is TRBJ2-3, with 8 positions matching TRBD2. J was trimmed by 0 bases and V by 3 bases; bases with no gene match: 8. CDR1 ENHRY and CDR2 SYGVKD come from the germline V gene. This CDR3 region has 17 residues.

The chain employs TRBV12-5 and TRBJ2-7; D remains ambiguous. The V end lost 1 base, the J end lost 6 bases, and 13 bases lay between the germline ends. From germline, CDR1 is LGHNT and CDR2 FRNRAP. The CDR3 is 14 amino acids. As DNA, the CDR3 is TGTGCTAGTGGTTTGGAGGCTCCGCCTAGCGAGCAGTACTTC. Translated, it gives CASGLEAPPSEQYF.

J is TRBJ2-4 and V is TRBV28; 7 bases are shared with TRBD1. CDR1 is MDHEN and CDR2 is SYDVKM in the germline V gene. V dropped 4 bases and J dropped 3; count of bases not matched to a gene: 6. The CDR3 is made up of 15 amino acids. The CDR3 spells CASSSEGADKNIQYF. For the CDR3, the DNA is TGTGCCAGCAGTTCAGAGGGGGCGGACAAAAACATTCAGTACTTC.

The chain couples TRBV5-1 to TRBJ2-1; 10 nucleotides agree with TRBD1. The germline V gene has CDR1 SGHRS and CDR2 YFSETQ. Unmatched junction bases numbered 6, after V lost 4 bases and J lost 5 bases. This CDR3 contains 15 residues. The CDR3 here is CASSLGQGRNNEQFF. For the CDR3, the DNA is TGCGCCAGCAGCCTGGGACAGGGGAGGAACAATGAGCAGTTCTTC.

This chain uses TRBV7-6 with TRBJ2-2, with a tentative D call TRBD2 (7 bases). Germline-derived CDR1 and CDR2 are SGHVS and FNYEAQ. CDR3 length: 15 residues. V lost 4 bases and J 3 bases, leaving 12 bases between the germline ends. The DNA for the CDR3 is TGTGCCAGCAGCTCCTCGGGGGGCGACACCGGGGAGCTGTTTTTT. Protein product: CASSSSGGDTGELFF.

By share, this clone counts as large (0.1 to 1%). The genes are TRBV14 and TRBJ2-7; D remains ambiguous. V lost 3 bases and J lost 2, with 8 bases in between. CDR1 is SGHDN, CDR2 FVKESK, per germline. This CDR3 spans 13 amino acids. CDR3 coding DNA: TGTGCCAGCAGCCAGTCTCGGGCCTACGAGCAGTACTTC. This encodes CASSQSRAYEQYF. Full variable domain (rest looked up from reference TRBV14 and TRBJ2-7): EAGVTQFPSHSVIEKGQTVTLRCDPISGHDNLYWYRRVMGKEIKFLLHFVKESKQDESGMPNNRFLAERTGGTYSTLKVQPAELEDSGVYFCASSQSRAYEQYFGPGTRLTVT.